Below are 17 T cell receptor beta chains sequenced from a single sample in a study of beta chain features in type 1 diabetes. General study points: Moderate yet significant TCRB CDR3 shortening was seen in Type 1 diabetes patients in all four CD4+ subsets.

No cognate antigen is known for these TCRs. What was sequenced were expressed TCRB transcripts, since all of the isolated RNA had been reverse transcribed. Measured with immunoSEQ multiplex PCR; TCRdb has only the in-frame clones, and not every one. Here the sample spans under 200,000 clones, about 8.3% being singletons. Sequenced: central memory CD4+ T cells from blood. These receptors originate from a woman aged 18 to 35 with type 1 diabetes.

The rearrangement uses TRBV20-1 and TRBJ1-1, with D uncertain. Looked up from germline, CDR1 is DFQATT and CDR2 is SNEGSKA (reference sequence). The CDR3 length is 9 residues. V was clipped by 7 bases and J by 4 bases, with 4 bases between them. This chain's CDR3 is CSVGTEAFF. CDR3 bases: TGCAGTGTCGGCACTGAAGCTTTCTTT.

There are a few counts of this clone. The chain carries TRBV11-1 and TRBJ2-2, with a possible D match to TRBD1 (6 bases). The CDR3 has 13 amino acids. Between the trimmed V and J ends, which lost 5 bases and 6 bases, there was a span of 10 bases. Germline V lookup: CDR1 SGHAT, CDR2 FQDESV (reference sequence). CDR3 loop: CASSLGAAGELFF. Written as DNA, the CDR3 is TGTGCCAGCAGCCTGGGGGCGGCCGGGGAGCTGTTTTTT.

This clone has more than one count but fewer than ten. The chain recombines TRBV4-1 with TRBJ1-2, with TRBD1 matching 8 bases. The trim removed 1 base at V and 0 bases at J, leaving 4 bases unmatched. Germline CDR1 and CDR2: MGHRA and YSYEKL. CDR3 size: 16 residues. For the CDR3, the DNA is TGCGCCAGCAGCCAAGCTGGGACAGGATCTAACTATGGCTACACCTTC. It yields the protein CASSQAGTGSNYGYTF.

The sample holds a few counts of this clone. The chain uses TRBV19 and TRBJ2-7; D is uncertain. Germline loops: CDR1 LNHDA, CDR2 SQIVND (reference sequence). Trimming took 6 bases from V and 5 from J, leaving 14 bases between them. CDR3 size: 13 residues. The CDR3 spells CASRRSSSHEQYF. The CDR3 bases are TGTGCCAGTAGGAGATCTAGTTCCCACGAGCAGTACTTC.

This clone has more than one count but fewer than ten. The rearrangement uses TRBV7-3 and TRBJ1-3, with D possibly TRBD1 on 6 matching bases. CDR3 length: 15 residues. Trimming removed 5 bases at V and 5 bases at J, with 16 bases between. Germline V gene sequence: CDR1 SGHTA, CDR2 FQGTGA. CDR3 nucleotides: TGTGCCAGCAGCCCATCGTGGACAGTTCGAAACACCATATATTTT. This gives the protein CASSPSWTVRNTIYF.

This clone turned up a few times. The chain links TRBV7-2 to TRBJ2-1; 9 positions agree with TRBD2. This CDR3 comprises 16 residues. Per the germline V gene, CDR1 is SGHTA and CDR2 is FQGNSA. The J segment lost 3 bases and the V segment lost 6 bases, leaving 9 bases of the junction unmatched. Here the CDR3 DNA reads TGTGCCAGCAGAGACTACAGCGGGAGGAGCTACAATGAGCAGTTCTTC. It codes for CASRDYSGRSYNEQFF.

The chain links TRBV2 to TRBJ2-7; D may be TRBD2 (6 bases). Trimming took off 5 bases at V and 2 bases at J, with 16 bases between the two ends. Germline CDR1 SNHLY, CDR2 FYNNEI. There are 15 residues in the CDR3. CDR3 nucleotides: TGTGCCAGCAGTTTTCTGACTAGTCTGCCCTACGAGCAGTACTTC. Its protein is CASSFLTSLPYEQYF.

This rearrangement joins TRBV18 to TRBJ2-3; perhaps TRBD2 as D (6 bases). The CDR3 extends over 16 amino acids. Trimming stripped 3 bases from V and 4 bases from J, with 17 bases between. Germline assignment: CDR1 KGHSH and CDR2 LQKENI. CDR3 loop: CASSPGGPLGSDTQYF. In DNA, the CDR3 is TGTGCCAGCTCACCGGGGGGACCTCTGGGCTCAGATACGCAGTATTTT.

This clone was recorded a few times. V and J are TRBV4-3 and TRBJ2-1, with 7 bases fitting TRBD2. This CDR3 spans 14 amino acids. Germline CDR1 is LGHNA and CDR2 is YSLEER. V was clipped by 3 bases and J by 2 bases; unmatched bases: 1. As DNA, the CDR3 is TGCGCCAGCAGCCAGGCGGGGGCCTACAATGAGCAGTTCTTC. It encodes CASSQAGAYNEQFF.

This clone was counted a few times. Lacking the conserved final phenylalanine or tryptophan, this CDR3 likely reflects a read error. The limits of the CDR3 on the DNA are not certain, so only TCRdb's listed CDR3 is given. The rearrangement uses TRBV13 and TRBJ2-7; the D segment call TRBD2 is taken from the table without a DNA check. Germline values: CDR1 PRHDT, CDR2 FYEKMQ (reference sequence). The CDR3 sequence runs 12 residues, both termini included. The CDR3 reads CASSLSGRPPRL.

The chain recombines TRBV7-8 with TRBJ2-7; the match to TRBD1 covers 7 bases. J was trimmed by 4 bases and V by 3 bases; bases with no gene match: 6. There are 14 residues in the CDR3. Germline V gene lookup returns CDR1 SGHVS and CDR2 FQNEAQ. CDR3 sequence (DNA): TGTGCCAGCAGCTTTAGACAGGGAAAATACGAGCAGTACTTC. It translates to CASSFRQGKYEQYF.

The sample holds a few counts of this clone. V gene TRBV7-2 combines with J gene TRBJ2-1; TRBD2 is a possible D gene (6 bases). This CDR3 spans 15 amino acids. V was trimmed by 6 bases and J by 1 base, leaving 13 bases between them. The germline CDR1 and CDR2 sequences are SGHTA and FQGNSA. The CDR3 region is CASREGGWSYNEQFF. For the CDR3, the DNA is TGTGCCAGCAGGGAGGGAGGATGGTCCTACAATGAGCAGTTCTTC.

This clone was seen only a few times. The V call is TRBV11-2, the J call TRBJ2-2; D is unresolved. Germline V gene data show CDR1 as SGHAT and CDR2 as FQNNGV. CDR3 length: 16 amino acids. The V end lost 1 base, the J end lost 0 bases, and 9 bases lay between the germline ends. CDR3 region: CASSLARLANTGELFF. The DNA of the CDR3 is TGTGCCAGCAGCTTAGCGCGGTTGGCGAACACCGGGGAGCTGTTTTTT.

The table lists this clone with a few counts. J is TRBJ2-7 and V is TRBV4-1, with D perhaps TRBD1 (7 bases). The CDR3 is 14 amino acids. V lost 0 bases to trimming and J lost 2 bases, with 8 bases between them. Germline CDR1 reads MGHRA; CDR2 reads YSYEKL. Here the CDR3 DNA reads TGCGCCAGCAGCCAAGACAGGGGGGCCTACGAGCAGTACTTC. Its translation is CASSQDRGAYEQYF.

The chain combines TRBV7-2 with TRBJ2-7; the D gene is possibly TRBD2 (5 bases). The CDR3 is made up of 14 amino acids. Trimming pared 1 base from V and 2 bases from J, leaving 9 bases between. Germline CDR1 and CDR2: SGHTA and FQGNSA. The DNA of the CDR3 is TGTGCCAGCAGCTTAGGCGGGCCCCCCTACGAGCAGTACTTC. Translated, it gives CASSLGGPPYEQYF. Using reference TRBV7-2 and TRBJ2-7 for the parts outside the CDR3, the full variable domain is GAGVSQSPSNKVTEKGKDVELRCDPISGHTALYWYRQSLGQGLEFLIYFQGNSAPDKSGLPSDRFSAERTGGSVSTLTIQRTQQEDSAVYLCASSLGGPPYEQYFGPGTRLTVT.

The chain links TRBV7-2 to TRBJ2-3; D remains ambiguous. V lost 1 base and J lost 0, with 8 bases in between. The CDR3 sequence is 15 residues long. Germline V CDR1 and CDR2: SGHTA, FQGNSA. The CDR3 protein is CASSLVGSSTDTQYF. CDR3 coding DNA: TGTGCCAGCAGCTTAGTCGGGTCCAGCACAGATACGCAGTATTTT. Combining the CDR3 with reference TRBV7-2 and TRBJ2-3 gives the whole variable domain GAGVSQSPSNKVTEKGKDVELRCDPISGHTALYWYRQSLGQGLEFLIYFQGNSAPDKSGLPSDRFSAERTGGSVSTLTIQRTQQEDSAVYLCASSLVGSSTDTQYFGPGTRLTVL.

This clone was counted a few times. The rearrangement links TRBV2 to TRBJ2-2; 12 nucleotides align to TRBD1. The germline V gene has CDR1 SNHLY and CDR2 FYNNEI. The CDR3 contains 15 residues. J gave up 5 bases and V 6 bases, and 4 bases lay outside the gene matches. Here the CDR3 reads CASRGTGGLTGELFF. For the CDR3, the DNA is TGTGCCAGCAGAGGGACAGGGGGCTTAACCGGGGAGCTGTTTTTT. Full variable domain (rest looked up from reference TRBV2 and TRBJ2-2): EPEVTQTPSHQVTQMGQEVILRCVPISNHLYFYWYRQILGQKVEFLVSFYNNEISEKSEIFDDQFSVERPDGSNFTLKIRSTKLEDSAMYFCASRGTGGLTGELFFGEGSRLTVL.